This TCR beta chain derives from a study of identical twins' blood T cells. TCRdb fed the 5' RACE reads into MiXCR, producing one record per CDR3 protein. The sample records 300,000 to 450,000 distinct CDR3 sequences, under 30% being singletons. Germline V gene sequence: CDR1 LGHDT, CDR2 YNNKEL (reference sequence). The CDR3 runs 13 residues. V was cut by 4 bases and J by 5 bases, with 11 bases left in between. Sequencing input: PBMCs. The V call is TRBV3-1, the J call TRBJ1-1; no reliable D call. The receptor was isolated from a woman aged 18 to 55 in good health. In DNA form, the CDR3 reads TGTGCCAGCAGCCGAGGAGGTCGAACTGAAGCTTTCTTT. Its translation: CASSRGGRTEAFF.